A few counts support the clone carrying this TCR beta chain. Unique molecular identifiers tagged the TCRbeta library. TCRdb passed the PCR reads through MiXCR, listing each CDR3 protein once. The repertoire holds 440,000 or so distinct CDR3 sequences, with about 11% as singletons. The entry originates in a study of T-cell reconstitution after alpha-beta-depleted transplantation in children. The length of the CDR3 is 15 residues. V trimming: 3 bases; J trimming: 5 bases; junction bases outside the gene matches: 6. CDR1 is SGDLS and CDR2 is YYNGEE in the germline V gene. This sequence was found in a human donor who donated a stem cell graft to a child with acute myeloid leukemia. This chain uses TRBV9 with TRBJ1-4; 8 positions match TRBD1. The sequencing used PBMCs from the stem cell graft donor, collected from the stem cell graft. The CDR3 region is CASSGSGGPNEKLFF. DNA of the CDR3: TGTGCCAGCAGCGGGTCAGGGGGCCCAAATGAAAAACTGTTTTTT. Full variable domain (outside the CDR3, taken from reference TRBV9 and TRBJ1-4): DSGVTQTPKHLITATGQRVTLRCSPRSGDLSVYWYQQSLDQGLQFLIQYYNGEERAKGNILERFSAQQFPDLHSELNLSSLELGDSALYFCASSGSGGPNEKLFFGSGTQLSVL.